This TCR beta chain was recorded in a study of T cell changes during pregnancy in multiple sclerosis. Trimming at V came to 3 bases and at J to 4 bases, leaving 7 bases not matched to a gene. This CDR3 spans 16 amino acids. CDR1 and CDR2 (germline): LNHDA, SQIVND (reference sequence). Measured with immunoSEQ multiplex PCR; TCRdb has only the in-frame clones, and not every one. This sample yields 25,000 to 35,000 clones, of which nearly 90% are seen a single time; roughly 0.52% belongs to the top ten. The TCR originated in a female donor in good health, enrolled as a control in a pregnancy study. Source: CD4+ T cells from peripheral blood mononuclear cells, taken in the third trimester of pregnancy. This chain uses TRBV19 with TRBJ2-7, with 12 bases fitting TRBD2. The CDR3 DNA follows: TGTGCCAGTAGTATTGGTACTAGCGGGAGGCCGTACGAGCAGTACTTC. Amino acid sequence: CASSIGTSGRPYEQYF.